The sequence of this TCR beta chain was determined in a study of blood T cell repertoires in COVID-19. The table came from immunoSEQ multiplex PCR; TCRdb's copy has only in-frame clones and leaves some out. The table records around 200,000 clones, roughly 80% of them present only once. V shed 2 bases, J shed 3 bases, and the junction held 7 bases outside the gene matches. The germline V gene has CDR1 MNHEY and CDR2 SVGAGI. This CDR3 spans 15 amino acids. This TCR derives from a human donor in a cohort sampled during active COVID-19. The sequenced sample was peripheral blood. The chain recombines TRBV6-5 with TRBJ2-7; 7 positions agree with TRBD1. CDR3: CASSYQRQGYYEQYF. Written as DNA, the CDR3 is TGTGCCAGCAGTTACCAGAGACAGGGTTACTACGAGCAGTACTTC.